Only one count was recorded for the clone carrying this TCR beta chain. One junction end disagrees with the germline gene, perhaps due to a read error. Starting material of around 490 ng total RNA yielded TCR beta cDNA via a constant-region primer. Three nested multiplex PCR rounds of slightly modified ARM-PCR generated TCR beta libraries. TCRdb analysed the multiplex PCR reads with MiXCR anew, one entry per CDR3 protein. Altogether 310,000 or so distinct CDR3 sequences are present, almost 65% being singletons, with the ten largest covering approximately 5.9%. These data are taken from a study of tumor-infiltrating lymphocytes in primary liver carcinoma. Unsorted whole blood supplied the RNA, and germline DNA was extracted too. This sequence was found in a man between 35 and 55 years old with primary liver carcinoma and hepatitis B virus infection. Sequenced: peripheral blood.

The DNA for the CDR3 is TGTGTCAGCAGCTTGTCCTTGACCTACGAGCAGTGCTTC. Its protein is CVSSLSLTYEQCF. V usage is TRBV11-2 and J usage is TRBJ2-7; no definite D call. The germline CDR1 and CDR2 sequences are SGHAT and FQNNGV. The CDR3 loop spans 13 amino acids.